The 28 T cell receptor beta chains below all came from one sample that was sequenced in a study of T cells in tumors after PD-1 blockade. Only in-frame clones appear in the TCRdb table, and some are missing; sequencing was by immunoSEQ multiplex PCR. The data hold 60,000 to 75,000 clones, with roughly 70% observed a single time. The sample consisted of PBMCs, taken after anti-PD-1 treatment. The receptors here all came from a human donor with basal cell carcinoma.

The chain recombines TRBV24-1 with TRBJ2-3; 8 bases agree with TRBD2. V was clipped by 1 base and J by 4 bases; unmatched bases: 12. This CDR3 comprises 18 residues. Per germline, CDR1 KGHDR and CDR2 SFDVKD. CDR3 sequence (DNA): TGTGCCACCAGTGATTTTCGGGGGGGCCGTTTAATGGCAGATACGCAGTATTTT. Its protein product is CATSDFRGGRLMADTQYF.

The J gene is TRBJ1-6, the V gene TRBV12-3 or TRBV12-4; maybe TRBD1 (6 bases). The CDR3 is made up of 13 amino acids. The germline V and J ends were trimmed by 2 bases and 14 bases, with 13 bases remaining between them. The CDR3 DNA is TGTGCCAGCAGTTTAATGGCCGAGGGGGCCCTCCACTTT. This sequence encodes CASSLMAEGALHF.

V usage is TRBV15 and J usage is TRBJ2-3, with TRBD1 matching over 9 bases. With 2 bases clipped from V and 2 bases from J, the junction kept 8 bases outside the gene matches. Germline CDR1 LNHNV, CDR2 YYDKDF (reference sequence). The CDR3 contains 17 residues. The CDR3 sequence is CATSRPPGQGFTDTQYF. CDR3 in DNA: TGTGCCACCAGCAGACCGCCGGGACAGGGATTCACAGATACGCAGTATTTT.

The V call is TRBV28, the J call TRBJ2-7; TRBD1 aligns across 7 bases. The germline CDR1 and CDR2 sequences are MDHEN and SYDVKM. The CDR3 consists of 14 residues. Losses at the gene ends were 5 bases for V and 9 bases for J; bases not matched to a gene: 13. CDR3 DNA: TGTGCCAGCAGTCCCCCGGGACAGAAAGGGGGGCAGTACTTC. Residues: CASSPPGQKGGQYF.

The chain carries TRBV4-1 and TRBJ1-4; 9 bases agree with TRBD1. There are 16 residues in the CDR3. Germline V gene sequence: CDR1 MGHRA, CDR2 YSYEKL. J was trimmed by 3 bases and V by 4 bases; bases with no gene match: 6. The CDR3 sequence is CASSPPRTGANEKLFF. The CDR3 nucleotides are TGCGCCAGCAGCCCTCCCCGGACAGGGGCTAATGAAAAACTGTTTTTT.

The chain recombines TRBV5-1 with TRBJ2-7; TRBD2 matches at 12 bases. Germline assignment: CDR1 SGHRS and CDR2 YFSETQ. With 4 bases clipped from V and 12 bases from J, the junction kept 11 bases outside the gene matches. The CDR3 loop spans 14 amino acids. The chain's CDR3 is CASSLHLTSGGMYF. The CDR3 DNA is TGCGCCAGCAGCCTACACTTGACTAGCGGGGGTATGTACTTC. Complete variable domain (other parts from reference TRBV5-1 and TRBJ2-7): KAGVTQTPRYLIKTRGQQVTLSCSPISGHRSVSWYQQTPGQGLQFLFEYFSETQRNKGNFPGRFSGRQFSNSRSEMNVSTLELGDSALYLCASSLHLTSGGMYFGPGTRLTVT.

The rearrangement joins TRBV14 to TRBJ1-3; D not certain. Germline CDR1 and CDR2: SGHDN and FVKESK. This CDR3 spans 16 amino acids. With 1 base removed from V and 2 bases from J, the gap between germline ends came to 12 bases. CDR3 sequence: CASSQASRPPGNTIYF. The CDR3 DNA reads TGTGCCAGCAGCCAAGCTTCCAGGCCCCCTGGAAACACCATATATTTT.

This clone turned up a few times. This sequence joins TRBV4-1 and TRBJ2-7; no clear D. The V gene lost 1 base and the J gene lost 1 base, with 8 bases spanning the gap. Per germline, CDR1 MGHRA and CDR2 YSYEKL. This CDR3 contains 14 residues. The CDR3 bases are TGCGCCAGCAGCCAAGCCGGGCCGTCCTACGAGCAGTACTTC. Encoded protein: CASSQAGPSYEQYF.

The chain links TRBV6-4 to TRBJ1-6, with D uncertain. The CDR3 spans 15 residues. Germline V CDR1 and CDR2: MRHNA, SNTAGT. Trimming cost V 3 bases and J 7 bases, with 13 bases left between them. The CDR3 DNA sequence: TGTGCCAGCAGTGATCCCGGGATAAGGAATTCACCCCTCCACTTT. Translating it yields CASSDPGIRNSPLHF.

The rearrangement joins TRBV30 to TRBJ2-7; D gene unclear. CDR1 is GTSNPN, CDR2 SVGIG, per germline (reference sequence). The CDR3 contains 15 residues. The ends were cut back, 1 base at V and 5 bases at J, with 18 bases in the middle. The CDR3 is CAWSGGPNLVHEQYF. CDR3 DNA: TGTGCCTGGAGTGGAGGACCTAACCTAGTCCACGAGCAGTACTTC. Looking up the rest from reference TRBV30 and TRBJ2-7 gives the full variable domain: SQTIHQWPATLVQPVGSPLSLECTVEGTSNPNLYWYRQAAGRGLQLLFYSVGIGQISSEVPQNLSASRPQDRQFILSSKKLLLSDSGFYLCAWSGGPNLVHEQYFGPGTRLTVT.

This clone has just one count. V is TRBV28 and J is TRBJ2-1; 7 positions agree with TRBD1. Losses at the gene ends were 9 bases for V and 7 bases for J; bases not matched to a gene: 18. The CDR3 totals 16 residues. Germline V gene sequence: CDR1 MDHEN, CDR2 SYDVKM. CDR3 amino acids: CASVAYTGDTSNEQFF. CDR3 nucleotides: TGTGCCAGTGTCGCTTACACAGGGGACACAAGTAATGAGCAGTTCTTC.

This chain connects TRBV29-1 to TRBJ2-1; D possibly corresponds to TRBD2 (7 bases). V was cut by 3 bases and J by 5 bases, with 20 bases left in between. This CDR3 is 16 amino acids long. Germline V gives CDR1 SQVTM, CDR2 ANQGSEA. The CDR3 sequence: CSVDPRGAGGHNEQFF. CDR3 in DNA: TGCAGCGTTGACCCCCGGGGGGCCGGGGGTCACAATGAGCAGTTCTTC.

This clone was picked up a small number of times. V is TRBV7-9 and J is TRBJ1-5; the D is unclear. This CDR3 comprises 14 residues. The V end was cut by 6 bases, the J end by 2 bases, with 11 bases between. Germline V gives CDR1 SEHNR, CDR2 FQNEAQ (reference sequence). CDR3 nucleotides: TGTGCCAGCAGACCGATGGTGGGCAATCAGCCCCAGCATTTT. Its protein product is CASRPMVGNQPQHF.

Here the CDR3 reads CASGTPGRSVGQPQHF. The CDR3 DNA sequence: TGTGCCAGCGGAACCCCGGGCAGGTCGGTGGGTCAGCCCCAGCATTTT. This chain uses TRBV21-1 with TRBJ1-5. TRBV21-1 is recorded as a pseudogene. The CDR3 spans 16 residues.

The chain couples TRBV2 to TRBJ2-2, with D tentatively TRBD2 (6 bases). V was cut by 6 bases and J by 0 bases, with 8 bases left in between. Germline CDR1 SNHLY, CDR2 FYNNEI. This CDR3 comprises 14 residues. In DNA, the CDR3 is TGTGCCAGCAGACGGGACTCGAACACCGGGGAGCTGTTTTTT. Protein sequence: CASRRDSNTGELFF. The variable domain in full, completed from reference TRBV2 and TRBJ2-2, reads EPEVTQTPSHQVTQMGQEVILRCVPISNHLYFYWYRQILGQKVEFLVSFYNNEISEKSEIFDDQFSVERPDGSNFTLKIRSTKLEDSAMYFCASRRDSNTGELFFGEGSRLTVL.

V usage is TRBV2 and J usage is TRBJ2-3; TRBD2 matches at 9 bases. With V trimmed by 6 bases and J by 7 bases, 5 bases remained unmatched. Per the germline V gene, CDR1 is SNHLY and CDR2 is FYNNEI. The CDR3 runs to 13 residues. Here the CDR3 DNA reads TGTGCCAGCAGAGCGGGGGGAGGGTATACGCAGTATTTT. This sequence encodes CASRAGGGYTQYF.

In this sample, this clone turned up once. The chain combines TRBV5-8 with TRBJ1-6, with D maybe TRBD1 (6 bases). Germline V lookup: CDR1 SGHTS, CDR2 YDEGEE. Trimming took 2 bases from V and 9 from J, leaving 18 bases between them. The CDR3 is 16 residues long. The CDR3 DNA sequence: TGTGCCAGCAGCTTAACGTCAACCGGGGGCGCTTCACCCCTCCACTTT. This codes for CASSLTSTGGASPLHF. The full variable domain, rest sourced from reference TRBV5-8 and TRBJ1-6, is EAGVTQSPTHLIKTRGQQATLRCSPISGHTSVYWYQQALGLGLQFLLWYDEGEERNRGNFPPRFSGRQFPNYSSELNVNALELEDSALYLCASSLTSTGGASPLHFGNGTRLTVT.

CDR3 sequence reads: CASSPRGQGNYNEQFF. The CDR3 DNA reads TGTGCCAGCAGCCCCCGAGGACAGGGCAACTACAATGAGCAGTTCTTC. The rearrangement joins TRBV7-9 to TRBJ2-1, with TRBD1 identical over 8 bases. Germline V lookup: CDR1 SEHNR, CDR2 FQNEAQ (reference sequence). Trimming at V came to 5 bases and at J to 3 bases, leaving 9 bases not matched to a gene. The CDR3 contains 16 residues.

V and J are TRBV19 and TRBJ1-2; no firm D call. CDR1 LNHDA and CDR2 SQIVND come from the germline V gene (reference sequence). The CDR3 consists of 16 residues. The ends were cut back, 3 bases at V and 2 bases at J, with 16 bases in the middle. CDR3 amino acids: CASSMEVKVRNYGYTF. The CDR3 bases are TGTGCCAGTAGTATGGAAGTGAAGGTTCGAAACTATGGCTACACCTTC.

This clone was seen a few times. The DNA for the CDR3 is TGTGCCAGCAGCGTAGACGGGACCGCCTACGAGCAGTACTTC. Translating it yields CASSVDGTAYEQYF. The rearrangement links TRBV9 to TRBJ2-7; D is possibly TRBD1 or TRBD2 (5 bases each). Trimming took off 0 bases at V and 2 bases at J, with 9 bases between the two ends. The CDR3 runs to 14 residues. CDR1 is SGDLS and CDR2 is YYNGEE in the germline V gene.

The chain is built from TRBV6-1 and TRBJ1-4; D might be TRBD1 (5 bases). V was pared by 2 bases and J by 5 bases, with 12 bases between. Germline CDR1 is MNHNS and CDR2 is SASEGT. This CDR3 spans 15 amino acids. The CDR3 loop reads CASSEWDGRNEKLFF. The CDR3 DNA is TGTGCCAGCAGTGAATGGGACGGACGAAATGAAAAACTGTTTTTT.

This clone was counted a single time. The chain couples TRBV5-4 to TRBJ1-1; D uncertain. The CDR3 is 13 amino acids. V lost 4 bases and J lost 0, with 7 bases in between. Germline values: CDR1 SGHNT, CDR2 YYREEE (reference sequence). CDR3 sequence: CASSRRVNTEAFF. CDR3 in DNA: TGTGCCAGCAGCCGACGGGTGAACACTGAAGCTTTCTTT. Variable domain in full (rest from reference TRBV5-4 and TRBJ1-1): ETGVTQSPTHLIKTRGQQVTLRCSSQSGHNTVSWYQQALGQGPQFIFQYYREEENGRGNFPPRFSGLQFPNYSSELNVNALELDDSALYLCASSRRVNTEAFFGQGTRLTVV.

V and J are TRBV30 and TRBJ2-1; no reliable D call. V was cut by 2 bases and J by 9 bases, with 14 bases left in between. The CDR3 has 13 amino acids. Germline CDR1 GTSNPN, CDR2 SVGIG (reference sequence). The CDR3 reads CAWSPLSSSEQFF. Written as DNA, the CDR3 is TGTGCCTGGAGTCCACTCTCTTCTAGTGAGCAGTTCTTC.

J is TRBJ1-3 and V is TRBV9, with TRBD1 matching 7 bases. CDR3 size: 14 residues. With V trimmed by 6 bases and J by 2 bases, 5 bases remained unmatched. Germline assignment: CDR1 SGDLS and CDR2 YYNGEE. The CDR3 DNA sequence: TGTGCCAGCAAAGGGGGCTTGGCTGGAAACACCATATATTTT. It is translated as CASKGGLAGNTIYF.

CDR3 loop: CASSLTGQGVPQHF. DNA of the CDR3: TGTGCCAGCAGCTTGACCGGACAGGGTGTGCCCCAGCATTTT. The J gene is TRBJ1-5, the V gene TRBV5-6, with TRBD1 matching over 8 bases. Germline-derived CDR1 and CDR2 are SGHDT and YYEEEE. The length of the CDR3 is 14 residues. With V trimmed by 1 base and J by 9 bases, 6 bases remained unmatched.

This rearrangement joins TRBV13 to TRBJ1-1; 8 nucleotides agree with TRBD1. CDR3 length: 13 residues. Germline V gene lookup returns CDR1 PRHDT and CDR2 FYEKMQ (reference sequence). J gave up 7 bases and V 5 bases, and 6 bases lay outside the gene matches. This chain's CDR3 is CASSPRGLIEAFF. The CDR3 nucleotides read TGTGCCAGCAGCCCCAGGGGGCTAATTGAAGCTTTCTTT.

This clone was seen more than once but under ten times. V gene TRBV7-9 combines with J gene TRBJ1-3; D is ambiguous. Germline lookup yields CDR1 SEHNR and CDR2 FQNEAQ (reference sequence). This CDR3 is built from 16 residues. Between the trimmed V and J ends, which lost 0 bases and 0 bases, there was a span of 9 bases. The CDR3 sequence: CASSLAGSYSGNTIYF. Here the CDR3 DNA reads TGTGCCAGCAGCTTAGCGGGCAGTTACTCTGGAAACACCATATATTTT.

The genes are TRBV11-2 and TRBJ2-1; possible D gene TRBD2, 6 bases. Germline CDR1 is SGHAT and CDR2 is FQNNGV. This CDR3 is 15 amino acids long. The V end was cut by 5 bases, the J end by 6 bases, with 17 bases between. CDR3 coding DNA: TGTGCCAGCAGCACCCGACTAGTAAGCATCAATGAGCAGTTCTTC. Translated: CASSTRLVSINEQFF.